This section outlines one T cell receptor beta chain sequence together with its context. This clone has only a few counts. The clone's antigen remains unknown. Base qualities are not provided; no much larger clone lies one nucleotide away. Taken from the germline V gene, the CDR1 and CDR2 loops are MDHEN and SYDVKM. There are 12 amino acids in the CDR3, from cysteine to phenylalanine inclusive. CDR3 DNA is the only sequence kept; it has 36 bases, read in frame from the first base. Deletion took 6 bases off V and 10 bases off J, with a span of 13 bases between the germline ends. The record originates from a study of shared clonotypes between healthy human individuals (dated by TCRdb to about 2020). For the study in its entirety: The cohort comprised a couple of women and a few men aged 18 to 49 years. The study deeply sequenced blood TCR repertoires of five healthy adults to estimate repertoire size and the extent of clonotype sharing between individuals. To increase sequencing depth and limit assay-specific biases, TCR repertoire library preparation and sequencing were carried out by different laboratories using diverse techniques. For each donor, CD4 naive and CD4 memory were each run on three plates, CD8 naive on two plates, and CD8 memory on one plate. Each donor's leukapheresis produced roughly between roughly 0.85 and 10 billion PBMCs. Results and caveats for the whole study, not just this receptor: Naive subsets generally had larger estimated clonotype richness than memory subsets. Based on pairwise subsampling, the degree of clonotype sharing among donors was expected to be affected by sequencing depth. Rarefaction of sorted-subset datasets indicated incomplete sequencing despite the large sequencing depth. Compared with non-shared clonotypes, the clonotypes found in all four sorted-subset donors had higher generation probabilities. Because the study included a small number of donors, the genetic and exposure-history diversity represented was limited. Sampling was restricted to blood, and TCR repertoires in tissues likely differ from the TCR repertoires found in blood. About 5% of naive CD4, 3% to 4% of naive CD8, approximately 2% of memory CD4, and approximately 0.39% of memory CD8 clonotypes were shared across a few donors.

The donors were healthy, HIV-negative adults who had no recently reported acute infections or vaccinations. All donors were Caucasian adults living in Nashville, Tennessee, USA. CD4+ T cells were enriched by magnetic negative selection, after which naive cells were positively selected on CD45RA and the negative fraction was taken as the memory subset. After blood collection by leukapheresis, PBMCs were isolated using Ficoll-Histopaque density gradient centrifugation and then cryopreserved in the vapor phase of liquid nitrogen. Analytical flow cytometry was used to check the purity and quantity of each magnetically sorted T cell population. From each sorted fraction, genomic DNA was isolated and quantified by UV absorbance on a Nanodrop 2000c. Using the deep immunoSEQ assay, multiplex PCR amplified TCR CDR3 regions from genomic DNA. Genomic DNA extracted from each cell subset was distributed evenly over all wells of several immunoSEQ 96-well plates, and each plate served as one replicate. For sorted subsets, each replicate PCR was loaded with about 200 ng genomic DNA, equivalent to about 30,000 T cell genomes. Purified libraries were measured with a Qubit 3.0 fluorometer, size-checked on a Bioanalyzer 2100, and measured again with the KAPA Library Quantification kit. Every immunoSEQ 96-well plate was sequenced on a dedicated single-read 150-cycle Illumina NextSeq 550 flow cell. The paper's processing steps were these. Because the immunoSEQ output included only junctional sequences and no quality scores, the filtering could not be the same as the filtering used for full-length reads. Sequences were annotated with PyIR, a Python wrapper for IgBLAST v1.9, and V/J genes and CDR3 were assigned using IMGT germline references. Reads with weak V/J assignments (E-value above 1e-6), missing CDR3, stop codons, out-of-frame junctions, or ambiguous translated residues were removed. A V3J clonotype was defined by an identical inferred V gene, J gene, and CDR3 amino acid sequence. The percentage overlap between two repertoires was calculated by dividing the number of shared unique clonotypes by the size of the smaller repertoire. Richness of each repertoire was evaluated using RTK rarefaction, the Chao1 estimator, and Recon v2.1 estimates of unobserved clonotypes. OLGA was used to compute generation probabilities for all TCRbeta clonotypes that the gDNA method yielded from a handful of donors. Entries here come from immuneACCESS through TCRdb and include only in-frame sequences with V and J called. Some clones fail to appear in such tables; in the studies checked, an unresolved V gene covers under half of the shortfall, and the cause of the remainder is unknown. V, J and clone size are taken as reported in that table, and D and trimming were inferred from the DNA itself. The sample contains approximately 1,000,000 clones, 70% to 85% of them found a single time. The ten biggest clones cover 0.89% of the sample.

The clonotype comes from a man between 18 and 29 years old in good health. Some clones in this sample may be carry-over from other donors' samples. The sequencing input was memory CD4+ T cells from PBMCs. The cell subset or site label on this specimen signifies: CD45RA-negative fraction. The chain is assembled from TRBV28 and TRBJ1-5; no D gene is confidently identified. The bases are TGTGCCAGCAGCATCAGCGGGGAACCCCAGCATTTT. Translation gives CASSISGEPQHF.